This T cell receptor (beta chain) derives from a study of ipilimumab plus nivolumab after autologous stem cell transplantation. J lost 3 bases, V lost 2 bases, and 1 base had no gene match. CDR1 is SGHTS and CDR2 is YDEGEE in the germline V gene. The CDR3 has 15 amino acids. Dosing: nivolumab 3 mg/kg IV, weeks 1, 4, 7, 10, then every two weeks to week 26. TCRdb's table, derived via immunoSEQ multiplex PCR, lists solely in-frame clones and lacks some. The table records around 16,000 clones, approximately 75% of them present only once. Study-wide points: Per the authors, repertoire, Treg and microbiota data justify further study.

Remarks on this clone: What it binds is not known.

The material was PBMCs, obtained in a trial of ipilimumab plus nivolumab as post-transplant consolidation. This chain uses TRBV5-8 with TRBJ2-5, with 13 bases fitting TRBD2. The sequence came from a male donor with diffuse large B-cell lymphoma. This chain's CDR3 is CASSFGLAGEETQYF. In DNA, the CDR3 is TGTGCCAGCAGCTTTGGACTAGCGGGGGAAGAGACCCAGTACTTC.